This TCR beta chain is from a study of blood T cell repertoires in COVID-19. The method was immunoSEQ multiplex PCR; TCRdb's version includes in-frame clones alone and lacks a portion of them. The repertoire has roughly 40,000 clones, roughly three quarters of them found once; the top ten carry 8% to 10%. In this sample, this clone turned up once. V dropped 4 bases and J dropped 2; count of bases not matched to a gene: 3. CDR3 length: 14 residues. Germline-derived CDR1 and CDR2 are SQVTM and ANQGSEA. V is TRBV29-1 and J is TRBJ2-2; 8 positions agree with TRBD1. Specimen: peripheral blood. This clonotype was sampled from a man aged 70-80 years with active or convalescent COVID-19. The DNA for the CDR3 is TGCAGCGTTGGCGGACAGGGAAACACCGGGGAGCTGTTTTTT. It encodes CSVGGQGNTGELFF.